The 3 T cell receptor beta chains listed next were all sequenced from one sample in a study of T cells in women clearing cervical HPV infection. The table came from immunoSEQ multiplex PCR; TCRdb's copy has only in-frame clones and leaves some out. Here the sample table reports 7,500 to 10,000 clones. The sequenced sample was blood buffy coat. All receptors derive from a woman aged 18 to 75 with a cervical HPV16 infection that either progressed to CIN3+ or cleared (not recorded which).

Points on this clone: The CDR3 is cut off 3 residues early in the read; its end comes from the germline J gene. This chain links TRBV10-1 with TRBJ1-1, with D maybe TRBD1 (5 bases). CDR3 length: 13 residues. CDR1 and CDR2 from the germline V gene are WNHNN and SYGVQD (reference sequence). Trimming stripped 5 bases from V and 4 bases from J, with 11 bases between. The CDR3 is CASSSGESTEAFF. CDR3 DNA (partial): TGCGCCAGCAGTTCGGGGGAAAGCACTGAA.

Comment on this clone: Coverage ceases 3 residues before the CDR3 finishes, and the germline J gene fills in the end. The chain couples TRBV20-1 to TRBJ2-3; D is perhaps TRBD2 (6 bases). Per germline, CDR1 DFQATT and CDR2 SNEGSKA (reference sequence). CDR3 length: 13 residues. CDR3 loop: CSAKPGLQETQYF. The covered CDR3 bases are TGCAGTGCAAAACCGGGACTTCAAGAGACG.

The CDR3 loop reads CSARGYDTLAREAFF. Partial CDR3 DNA: TGCAGTGCTAGAGGTTACGACACCCTCGCCCGTGAA. The rearrangement uses TRBV20-1 and TRBJ1-1; no definite D call. Coverage ceases 3 residues before the CDR3 finishes, and the germline J gene fills in the end. CDR3 length equals 15 residues. Germline CDR1 and CDR2: DFQATT and SNEGSKA (reference sequence). V lost 1 base and J lost 7, with 19 bases in between.